These T cell receptor beta chains were read from a single sample in a study of T cells in Graves' hyperthyroidism and ophthalmopathy. TCRdb passed the multiplex PCR reads through MiXCR, listing each CDR3 protein once. The sample carries about 200,000 distinct CDR3 sequences, approximately 16% recorded once. Material: blood. The receptors here all came from a man aged 35-49 years with Graves' hyperthyroidism. Both conserved end residues are part of each CDR3. The order of the fields is J gene, V gene, clone size, D gene, CDR3 DNA, CDR3 protein. The D gene is left open where the match is weak. Clone size is not always given. Where it is, it says once, few, many or a class for expanded clones.

TRBJ2-3 | TRBV7-3 | NA | NA | TGTGCCAGCAGCTTACTGGGAACGATCTCAGATACGCAGTATTTT | CASSLLGTISDTQYF
TRBJ2-3 | TRBV13 | many | NA | TGTGCCAGCAGCTTTACGGGGGCAGATACGCAGTATTTT | CASSFTGADTQYF
TRBJ2-7 | TRBV27 | NA | TRBD1 | TGTGCCAGCAGTTTATTCGCGACAGGGGGCGGATACGAGCAGTACTTC | CASSLFATGGGYEQYF
TRBJ2-7 | TRBV29-1 | few | TRBD2 | TGCAGCGTTGTGGGATGGCTGCGGCGGGAGGGCCGAAATTACGAGCAGTACTTC | CSVVGWLRREGRNYEQYF
TRBJ1-1 | TRBV12-3/TRBV12-4 | many | NA | TGTGCCAGCAGCCGAGGGGGGCGGTTGGGAGCTTTCTTT | CASSRGGRLGAFF
TRBJ2-5 | TRBV7-3 | NA | TRBD1 | TGTGCCAGCAGCCCTACAGGGGGTCCCCAAGAGACCCAGTACTTC | CASSPTGGPQETQYF
TRBJ1-2 | TRBV6-2/TRBV6-3 | NA | NA | TGTGCCAGCAGTTACTCGATAGGGGACGATAACTATGGCTACACCTTC | CASSYSIGDDNYGYTF
TRBJ1-1 | TRBV7-9 | many | NA | TGTGCCAGCAGCCCGGCGCCGAACACTGAAGCTTTCTTT | CASSPAPNTEAFF
TRBJ1-5 | TRBV6-2/TRBV6-3 | NA | NA | TGTGCCAGCACCCACAGCGGCGGACGGGGCGGGAATCAGCCCCAGCATTTT | CASTHSGGRGGNQPQHF
TRBJ1-1 | TRBV7-2 | many | NA | TGTGCCAGCAGCTTAAGACTGCAGAGGGCCGCTGAAGCTTTCTTT | CASSLRLQRAAEAFF
TRBJ2-7 | TRBV10-1 | few | NA | TGCGCCAGCAGTGAAGGGTTGCACCGCGAGCAGTACTTC | CASSEGLHREQYF
TRBJ2-2 | TRBV5-1 | NA | TRBD1 | TGCGCCAGCAGCATAGGGACAGCGAACACCGGGGAGCTGTTTTTT | CASSIGTANTGELFF
TRBJ2-2 | TRBV5-1 | many | NA | TGCGCCAGCAGCCTAACAACCAACACCGGGGAGCTGTTTTTT | CASSLTTNTGELFF
TRBJ1-1 | TRBV24-1 | NA | NA | TGTGCCACCAGTGTTCGACCCCAACTGACTGAAGCTTTCTTT | CATSVRPQLTEAFF
TRBJ2-1 | TRBV2 | few | NA | TGTGCCAGCACTGCACGGGGAGGCAATGAGCAGTTCTTC | CASTARGGNEQFF
TRBJ2-3 | TRBV28 | many | TRBD2 | TGTGCCAGCATCGCTAGCGGGGGAAGCACAGATACGCAGTATTTT | CASIASGGSTDTQYF
TRBJ1-5 | TRBV5-6 | many | TRBD1 | TGTGCCAGCAGCGCTACAGGGGTTGTTAGTCAGCCCCAGCATTTT | CASSATGVVSQPQHF
TRBJ2-1 | TRBV19 | NA | TRBD1 | TGTGCCAGTAGGGGACAGCATACTCTTTTGGATGAGCAGTTCTTC | CASRGQHTLLDEQFF
TRBJ2-5 | TRBV20-1 | many | TRBD2 | TGCAGTGCTCCACCTAGCGGGTCGAGAGAGACCCAGTACTTC | CSAPPSGSRETQYF
TRBJ1-2 | TRBV28 | many | NA | TGTGCCAGCAGTTTATGGGCGCGGGGCTACACCTTC | CASSLWARGYTF
TRBJ1-1 | TRBV5-1 | many | TRBD1 | TGCGCCAGCAAGGGACAGCTGAACACTGAAGCTTTCTTT | CASKGQLNTEAFF
TRBJ2-2 | TRBV20-1 | NA | TRBD2 | TGCAGTGCTAGACCCGCGGGGGGGGGACTAAGGACCGGGGAGCTGTTTTTT | CSARPAGGGLRTGELFF
TRBJ2-1 | TRBV12-3/TRBV12-4 | many | NA | TGTGCCAGCAGTTTAGATGTCTCCTACAATGAGCAGTTCTTC | CASSLDVSYNEQFF
TRBJ1-1 | TRBV30 | many | NA | TGTGCCTGGAAAACAGGGAGCGTGGCAATGACTGAAGCTTTCTTT | CAWKTGSVAMTEAFF